This T cell receptor (beta chain) was sequenced during a study of cytomegalovirus exposure and HLA in healthy donors. The V end lost 6 bases, the J end lost 0 bases, and 12 bases lay between the germline ends. The CDR3 is 14 amino acids. CDR1 is SNHLY, CDR2 FYNNEI, per germline. PCR was performed using 60 Vbeta and 13 Jbeta primers. Measured with immunoSEQ multiplex PCR; TCRdb has only the in-frame clones, and not every one. Of some 180,000 clones in the sample, roughly a tenth were seen once. Whole-study findings and limits: HLA restriction was apparent for most CMV-associated TCR beta chains in a later analysis.

In the case of this clone: Its antigen is undetermined.

The TCR originated in a woman under 40 in good health and CMV-seropositive. This chain links TRBV2 with TRBJ2-7; the D gene is possibly TRBD1 (6 bases). Sequenced: PBMCs. In nucleotides, the CDR3 is TGTGCCAGCAGCTCCCAGGGGAGCTCCTACGAGCAGTACTTC. The encoded protein is CASSSQGSSYEQYF.